Each of the 8 T cell receptor beta chains below was sequenced from the same sample in a study of spatial heterogeneity in lung cancer. Via MiXCR, TCRdb re-called the 5' RACE reads, giving one row per CDR3 protein. The sample consists of about 86,000 distinct CDR3 sequences, over 10% of them appearing once. Sample time point: sample taken at primary tumor resection. Tumor, nontumor lung or frozen PBMC supplied whole RNA, sequenced without sorting. Sequencing used PBMCs, obtained at surgery. The receptors derive from a male donor with early-stage non-small cell lung cancer.

This clonotype was found once. V usage is TRBV2 and J usage is TRBJ2-1; weak D call: TRBD2 (6 bases). The CDR3 length is 14 residues. V lost 7 bases and J lost 3, with 13 bases in between. Germline CDR1 reads SNHLY; CDR2 reads FYNNEI. The CDR3 region has the DNA TGTGCCAGCATTGGGGGGAGAGGCTACAATGAGCAGTTCTTC. Protein: CASIGGRGYNEQFF.

This clonotype was observed a handful of times. V usage is TRBV7-2 and J usage is TRBJ1-1; TRBD1 aligns across 8 bases. The CDR3 length is 15 residues. CDR1 and CDR2 (germline): SGHTA, FQGNSA. Germline trimming cut 4 bases from V and 8 bases from J; bases unmatched to any gene: 12. The CDR3 nucleotides are TGTGCCAGCAGCTCTACCGGACAGGGTATGGGGGAAGCTTTCTTT. Translation: CASSSTGQGMGEAFF.

The chain joins TRBV20-1 to TRBJ1-2; 9 nucleotides align to TRBD1. The CDR3 is made up of 14 amino acids. V trimming: 6 bases; J trimming: 2 bases; junction bases outside the gene matches: 7. CDR1 and CDR2 (germline): DFQATT, SNEGSKA (reference sequence). In nucleotides, the CDR3 is TGCAGTGCCATACAGGGGGCGCAGAACTATGGCTACACCTTC. Residues: CSAIQGAQNYGYTF.

The chain carries TRBV10-1 and TRBJ2-7; D gene unclear. Germline V gene data show CDR1 as WNHNN and CDR2 as SYGVQD (reference sequence). The V gene lost 6 bases and the J gene lost 6 bases, with 15 bases spanning the gap. The CDR3 spans 13 residues. CDR3 loop: CASSPRLGSEQYF. The DNA of the CDR3 is TGCGCCAGCAGCCCTCGTTTGGGAAGCGAGCAGTACTTC.

This rearrangement joins TRBV19 to TRBJ1-4; D ambiguous. Trimming removed 5 bases at V and 0 bases at J, with 7 bases between. The length of the CDR3 is 14 residues. The germline V gene encodes CDR1 LNHDA and CDR2 SQIVND (reference sequence). Here the CDR3 reads CASSYGATNEKLFF. In DNA form, the CDR3 reads TGTGCCAGTAGTTACGGGGCAACTAATGAAAAACTGTTTTTT.

This chain connects TRBV6-2 or TRBV6-3 to TRBJ2-7, with a possible D match to TRBD2 (6 bases). CDR3 size: 13 residues. The V gene's germline CDR1 is MNHEY and CDR2 SVGEGT. The ends were cut back, 4 bases at V and 4 bases at J, with 11 bases in the middle. The CDR3 region has the DNA TGTGCCAGCAGTTCCGGGAGAGGGTACGAGCAGTACTTC. It codes for CASSSGRGYEQYF.

V is TRBV29-1 and J is TRBJ2-5; TRBD2 matches at 14 bases. CDR3 length equals 14 residues. Germline V CDR1 and CDR2: SQVTM, ANQGSEA. V was pared by 4 bases and J by 4 bases, with 2 bases of the junction left unmatched. The CDR3 DNA is TGCAGCGTTGGGACTAGCGGGGGGACAGAGACCCAGTACTTC. Protein product: CSVGTSGGTETQYF.

V usage is TRBV5-1 and J usage is TRBJ2-7, with 7 bases matching TRBD1. This CDR3 spans 17 amino acids. J gave up 6 bases and V 1 base, and 16 bases lay outside the gene matches. Looked up from germline, CDR1 is SGHRS and CDR2 is YFSETQ. The CDR3 nucleotides are TGCGCCAGCAGCTTGCGGGTCGTGAGCGAGGGGGCCGGCGAGCAGTACTTC. It specifies CASSLRVVSEGAGEQYF.